The 10 T cell receptor beta chains below were found in one sample sequenced in a study of identical twins. MiXCR, applied by TCRdb to the 5' RACE reads, yields one record per CDR3 protein. Here the sample spans 200,000 or so distinct CDR3 sequences, around 8% being singletons. This sample was also put to use in a study of yellow fever vaccine responses in identical twins.

The sequencing sample was made of memory (CD45RO+) T cells sorted from blood. These receptors were obtained from a woman between 18 and 30 years old in good health.

The chain recombines TRBV7-8 with TRBJ2-2; 9 bases map to TRBD1. Germline values: CDR1 SGHVS, CDR2 FQNEAQ. With V trimmed by 3 bases and J by 4 bases, 3 bases remained unmatched. The CDR3 covers 15 residues. The CDR3 coding sequence is TGTGCCAGCAGCTTGACAGGGGGATTCACCGGGGAGCTGTTTTTT. Translation: CASSLTGGFTGELFF. Based on the CDR3 plus reference TRBV7-8 and TRBJ2-2, the full variable domain is GAGVSQSPRYKVAKRGQDVALRCDPISGHVSLFWYQQALGQGPEFLTYFQNEAQLDKSGLPSDRFFAERPEGSVSTLKIQRTQQEDSAVYLCASSLTGGFTGELFFGEGSRLTVL.

This clonotype was observed a few times. V is TRBV5-6 and J is TRBJ2-7; possible D gene TRBD2, 6 bases. Trimming stripped 4 bases from V and 4 bases from J, with 21 bases between. Germline loops: CDR1 SGHDT, CDR2 YYEEEE. This CDR3 spans 16 amino acids. This chain's CDR3 is CASSPPTGTPHYEQYF. CDR3 DNA sequence: TGTGCCAGCAGCCCGCCTACCGGGACTCCGCATTACGAGCAGTACTTC. The complete variable domain, with remaining parts taken from reference TRBV5-6 and TRBJ2-7, reads DAGVTQSPTHLIKTRGQQVTLRCSPKSGHDTVSWYQQALGQGPQFIFQYYEEEERQRGNFPDRFSGHQFPNYSSELNVNALLLGDSALYLCASSPPTGTPHYEQYFGPGTRLTVT.

This clonotype has more than one count but fewer than ten. The V call is TRBV27, the J call TRBJ2-1; D ambiguous. The CDR3 has 14 residues. Trimming took off 2 bases at V and 9 bases at J, with 14 bases between the two ends. Per germline, CDR1 MNHEY and CDR2 SMNVEV (reference sequence). The CDR3 sequence is CASSLAGLDGEQFF. The CDR3, as DNA: TGTGCCAGCAGTTTAGCCGGTTTGGATGGTGAGCAGTTCTTC.

This clonotype was seen only a few times. The rearrangement joins TRBV20-1 to TRBJ2-1; no clear D. The germline V and J ends were trimmed by 3 bases and 3 bases, with 15 bases remaining between them. The V gene's germline CDR1 is DFQATT and CDR2 SNEGSKA (reference sequence). The CDR3 runs to 15 residues. This CDR3 reads CSASPPGASYNEQFF. The CDR3 DNA reads as TGCAGTGCTAGCCCCCCTGGCGCGAGCTACAATGAGCAGTTCTTC.

This clonotype was detected a few times. The rearrangement links TRBV11-1 to TRBJ2-3; a weak D match, TRBD2 (5 bases). Germline V gene lookup returns CDR1 SGHAT and CDR2 FQDESV (reference sequence). The ends were cut back, 3 bases at V and 1 base at J, with 8 bases in the middle. CDR3 length: 14 amino acids. The CDR3 protein is CASSFDGGTDTQYF. As DNA, the CDR3 is TGTGCCAGCAGCTTTGACGGGGGCACAGATACGCAGTATTTT.

This clonotype occurred a few times. V is TRBV7-2 and J is TRBJ1-4; D possibly corresponds to TRBD1 (6 bases). The V gene's germline CDR1 is SGHTA and CDR2 FQGNSA. The CDR3 runs 13 residues. V was shortened by 8 bases and J by 6 bases, with 13 bases between the two germline ends. CDR3 sequence reads: CASSRGVDEKLFF. CDR3 coding DNA: TGTGCCAGCTCAAGGGGGGTTGATGAAAAACTGTTTTTT.

The chain recombines TRBV24-1 with TRBJ2-2; possibly TRBD1 for D (6 bases). The germline gives CDR1 KGHDR, CDR2 SFDVKD. V lost 5 bases to trimming and J lost 8 bases, with 11 bases between them. This CDR3 comprises 13 residues. The CDR3 DNA follows: TGTGCCACCAGTGTCCAGGGGAAGGGGGAGCTGTTTTTT. Translation gives CATSVQGKGELFF.

This clonotype occurred a few times. The CDR3 region has the DNA TGTGCCAGCAGCCCAAGAGTGGCGGGGGGGAGGTACAATGAGCAGTTCTTC. This translates into CASSPRVAGGRYNEQFF. The chain uses TRBV7-8 and TRBJ2-1; 9 nucleotides align to TRBD2. The germline CDR1 and CDR2 sequences are SGHVS and FQNEAQ. V gave up 5 bases and J gave up 4 bases; unmatched junction bases: 12. The CDR3 sequence is 17 residues long. Using reference TRBV7-8 and TRBJ2-1 for the parts outside the CDR3, the full variable domain is GAGVSQSPRYKVAKRGQDVALRCDPISGHVSLFWYQQALGQGPEFLTYFQNEAQLDKSGLPSDRFFAERPEGSVSTLKIQRTQQEDSAVYLCASSPRVAGGRYNEQFFGPGTRLTVL.

This clonotype was found many times. This chain links TRBV29-1 with TRBJ2-1, with a weak D call TRBD2 (6 bases). Germline V gives CDR1 SQVTM, CDR2 ANQGSEA. This CDR3 has 14 amino acids. V was shortened by 5 bases and J by 5 bases, with 16 bases between the two germline ends. DNA for the CDR3: TGCAGCGTTCCCTATCGGGGGAAAGACAATGAGCAGTTCTTC. The encoded protein is CSVPYRGKDNEQFF.

This clonotype was counted ten times or more. The DNA of the CDR3 is TGCGCCAGCAGCTTGGCGGTTGCAGAGACCCAGTACTTC. Protein product: CASSLAVAETQYF. The V call is TRBV5-1, the J call TRBJ2-5; D not resolved. The CDR3 contains 13 residues. V dropped 0 bases and J dropped 4 bases, with 7 bases sitting between them. Germline V gives CDR1 SGHRS, CDR2 YFSETQ.